One sample yielded the 28 T cell receptor beta chains listed below, sequenced in a study of follicular helper T cells after annual influenza vaccination. Produced via immunoSEQ multiplex PCR; TCRdb's table is partial and in-frame only. Among about 9,900 clones listed, about four fifths were seen once. The time point: 2013-2014 season, 7 days after vaccination. This specimen was CXCR5- memory CD4+ T cells sorted from blood, taken 7 days after influenza vaccination. These receptors originate from an adult who received the influenza vaccine.

This chain joins TRBV7-2 and TRBJ1-5, with D maybe TRBD1 (5 bases). CDR3 size: 15 residues. The germline CDR1 and CDR2 sequences are SGHTA and FQGNSA. Trimming left V 0 bases short and J 7 bases short, with 13 bases between. The CDR3 protein is CASSLASAGIQPQHF. CDR3 DNA sequence: TGTGCCAGCAGCTTAGCCTCTGCAGGGATCCAGCCCCAGCATTTT.

V is TRBV2 and J is TRBJ1-1; tentative D call: TRBD1 (6 bases). Germline CDR1 SNHLY, CDR2 FYNNEI. The CDR3 extends over 13 amino acids. Trimming pared 6 bases from V and 1 base from J, leaving 9 bases between. The CDR3: CASRKQGNTEAFF. DNA of the CDR3: TGTGCCAGCAGGAAACAGGGGAACACTGAAGCTTTCTTT.

The V call is TRBV4-2, the J call TRBJ2-5; D is undetermined. Germline V CDR1 and CDR2: LGHNA, YNFKEQ. With 3 bases removed from V and 4 bases from J, the gap between germline ends came to 18 bases. The CDR3 has 16 residues. The CDR3 DNA reads as TGTGCCAGCAGCCAGATCGGAAGGGTGGGCGGAGAGACCCAGTACTTC. It is translated as CASSQIGRVGGETQYF.

The count of this clone is one. The V gene is TRBV30, the J gene TRBJ2-6; 7 nucleotides match TRBD1. After removal of 0 bases from V and 0 bases from J, the junction contained 5 bases not matched to a gene. The CDR3 has 17 residues. Germline assignment: CDR1 GTSNPN and CDR2 SVGIG (reference sequence). The CDR3 sequence is CAWSVTGTNSGANVLTF. In DNA form, the CDR3 reads TGTGCCTGGAGTGTGACAGGGACCAACTCTGGGGCCAACGTCCTGACTTTC. Full variable domain (missing parts from reference TRBV30 and TRBJ2-6): SQTIHQWPATLVQPVGSPLSLECTVEGTSNPNLYWYRQAAGRGLQLLFYSVGIGQISSEVPQNLSASRPQDRQFILSSKKLLLSDSGFYLCAWSVTGTNSGANVLTFGAGSRLTVL.

The J gene is TRBJ1-2, the V gene TRBV5-5; a possible D gene is TRBD1 (5 bases). The CDR3 spans 15 residues. Germline loops: CDR1 SGHKS, CDR2 YYEKEE (reference sequence). Deletions cut 0 bases from V and 4 bases from J, with 13 bases between. This CDR3 is CASSLAKGLGYGYTF. In DNA form, the CDR3 reads TGTGCCAGCAGCTTGGCCAAGGGGCTAGGCTATGGCTACACCTTC.

The chain employs TRBV11-3 and TRBJ1-5; weak D call: TRBD1 (5 bases). Germline-derived CDR1 and CDR2 are SGHNT and YENEEA. V lost 2 bases and J 6 bases, leaving 20 bases between the germline ends. The length of the CDR3 is 17 residues. CDR3 amino acids: CASSLISGQGLAQPQHF. The CDR3, as DNA: TGTGCCAGCAGCTTAATCTCGGGTCAGGGCTTAGCTCAGCCCCAGCATTTT.

V gene TRBV18 combines with J gene TRBJ2-1; D unclear. This CDR3 is 14 amino acids long. CDR1 KGHSH and CDR2 LQKENI come from the germline V gene. V lost 3 bases and J lost 4, with 10 bases in between. This chain's CDR3 is CASSPEPGYNEQFF. The CDR3 DNA sequence: TGTGCCAGCTCACCCGAGCCTGGATACAATGAGCAGTTCTTC.

V gene TRBV5-1 combines with J gene TRBJ1-4, with TRBD1 matching over 9 bases. CDR3 length equals 15 residues. J was trimmed by 8 bases and V by 1 base; bases with no gene match: 6. Germline CDR1 is SGHRS and CDR2 is YFSETQ. CDR3 residues: CASSLLGQGLEKLFF. For the CDR3, the DNA is TGCGCCAGCAGCTTGTTGGGACAGGGATTGGAAAAACTGTTTTTT.

V gene TRBV7-8 combines with J gene TRBJ2-7, with D perhaps TRBD1 (6 bases). The CDR3 is 14 residues long. Germline CDR1 SGHVS, CDR2 FQNEAQ. The ends were cut back, 5 bases at V and 1 base at J, with 12 bases in the middle. CDR3 amino acids: CASSLQGFSYEQYF. CDR3 coding DNA: TGTGCCAGCAGCCTACAGGGATTTTCCTACGAGCAGTACTTC. The full variable domain, its missing parts supplied by reference TRBV7-8 and TRBJ2-7, is GAGVSQSPRYKVAKRGQDVALRCDPISGHVSLFWYQQALGQGPEFLTYFQNEAQLDKSGLPSDRFFAERPEGSVSTLKIQRTQQEDSAVYLCASSLQGFSYEQYFGPGTRLTVT.

The chain employs TRBV4-2 and TRBJ1-1; a possible D gene is TRBD1 (5 bases). V dropped 6 bases and J dropped 0 bases, with 11 bases sitting between them. The CDR3 is 14 residues long. Germline assignment: CDR1 LGHNA and CDR2 YNFKEQ. Here the CDR3 reads CASRLGDLNTEAFF. The CDR3 region has the DNA TGTGCCAGCAGGCTAGGGGACCTGAACACTGAAGCTTTCTTT.

This chain connects TRBV30 to TRBJ2-2; D not resolved. Germline CDR1 GTSNPN, CDR2 SVGIG (reference sequence). Between the trimmed V and J ends, which lost 0 bases and 5 bases, there was a span of 10 bases. The CDR3 has 14 amino acids. This CDR3 reads CAWSVHLGTGELFF. The CDR3 DNA is TGTGCCTGGAGTGTACATTTGGGAACCGGGGAGCTGTTTTTT. Variable domain in full (rest from reference TRBV30 and TRBJ2-2): SQTIHQWPATLVQPVGSPLSLECTVEGTSNPNLYWYRQAAGRGLQLLFYSVGIGQISSEVPQNLSASRPQDRQFILSSKKLLLSDSGFYLCAWSVHLGTGELFFGEGSRLTVL.

This rearrangement joins TRBV2 to TRBJ1-2; D might be TRBD1 (5 bases). Germline V gene lookup returns CDR1 SNHLY and CDR2 FYNNEI. The V gene lost 3 bases and the J gene lost 4 bases, with 9 bases spanning the gap. The CDR3 consists of 13 residues. The CDR3 DNA reads TGTGCCAGCAGTGAGGGGGGAACCTATGGCTACACCTTC. Amino acid sequence: CASSEGGTYGYTF.

This sequence joins TRBV4-2 and TRBJ1-1, with TRBD1 matching over 8 bases. The CDR3 length is 14 residues. Germline CDR1 and CDR2: LGHNA and YNFKEQ. V lost 1 base and J lost 11; bases outside the gene matches: 9. The CDR3 DNA follows: TGTGCCAGCAGCCAAGGCGGCAGGGGGCTGGGGGCTTTCTTT. Translation: CASSQGGRGLGAFF.

This clone showed up just once. The J gene is TRBJ2-6, the V gene TRBV28; D not resolved. The CDR3 contains 15 residues. V lost 6 bases, J lost 0 bases, and 9 bases lay in between. CDR1 is MDHEN, CDR2 SYDVKM, per germline. CDR3 sequence: CASRPESSGANVLTF. The CDR3 nucleotides read TGTGCCAGCAGACCAGAGAGCTCTGGGGCCAACGTCCTGACTTTC.

The chain links TRBV6-5 to TRBJ1-5; D is possibly TRBD1 (5 bases). Germline loops: CDR1 MNHEY, CDR2 SVGAGI. The CDR3 is 15 residues long. V lost 6 bases, J lost 3 bases, and 15 bases lay in between. The CDR3 is CASSPAGNTNQPQHF. The DNA for the CDR3 is TGTGCCAGCAGCCCCGCAGGGAATACCAATCAGCCCCAGCATTTT.

This clone has a single count. The J gene is TRBJ2-5, the V gene TRBV7-2; D perhaps matches TRBD1 (5 bases). Trimming stripped 3 bases from V and 2 bases from J, with 10 bases between. From germline, CDR1 is SGHTA and CDR2 FQGNSA. The CDR3 has 14 residues. For the CDR3, the DNA is TGTGCCAGCAGCTTGACAGTAACTCAAGAGACCCAGTACTTC. Translating it yields CASSLTVTQETQYF. Looking up the rest from reference TRBV7-2 and TRBJ2-5 gives the full variable domain: GAGVSQSPSNKVTEKGKDVELRCDPISGHTALYWYRQSLGQGLEFLIYFQGNSAPDKSGLPSDRFSAERTGGSVSTLTIQRTQQEDSAVYLCASSLTVTQETQYFGPGTRLLVL.

The chain has TRBV29-1 and TRBJ2-1; 14 nucleotides match TRBD2. The length of the CDR3 is 14 residues. Germline values: CDR1 SQVTM, CDR2 ANQGSEA. V was clipped by 8 bases and J by 4 bases; unmatched bases: 4. The CDR3, as DNA: TGCAGCACTGGGACTAGCGGGGGTTACAATGAGCAGTTCTTC. It encodes CSTGTSGGYNEQFF.

V and J are TRBV2 and TRBJ2-2, with unresolved D. This CDR3 comprises 13 residues. V lost 6 bases and J lost 7, with 12 bases in between. From germline, CDR1 is SNHLY and CDR2 FYNNEI. The CDR3 is CASSSSGHGELFF. CDR3 coding DNA: TGTGCCAGCAGCAGCTCTGGGCACGGGGAGCTGTTTTTT.

The V gene is TRBV28, the J gene TRBJ2-7; no reliable D call. Between the trimmed V and J ends, which lost 5 bases and 3 bases, there was a span of 14 bases. In germline, CDR1 is MDHEN, CDR2 SYDVKM. This CDR3 spans 14 amino acids. The CDR3 DNA is TGTGCCAGCAGTCCCCCCCTAATCGGCTACGAGCAGTACTTC. Protein product: CASSPPLIGYEQYF.

V gene TRBV19 combines with J gene TRBJ1-5, with D uncertain. The germline V gene has CDR1 LNHDA and CDR2 SQIVND (reference sequence). The CDR3 is 16 amino acids. V was trimmed by 6 bases and J by 1 base, leaving 16 bases between them. CDR3 in amino acids: CASSPLTEGSNQPQHF. CDR3 coding DNA: TGTGCCAGTAGCCCCCTGACGGAAGGAAGCAATCAGCCCCAGCATTTT.

This rearrangement joins TRBV11-2 to TRBJ2-2, with 9 positions matching TRBD1. CDR1 is SGHAT and CDR2 is FQNNGV in the germline V gene. The CDR3 is made up of 15 amino acids. J was trimmed by 6 bases and V by 5 bases; bases with no gene match: 7. CDR3 amino acids: CASSIGTGWAGELFF. CDR3 sequence (DNA): TGTGCCAGCAGCATAGGGACAGGGTGGGCCGGGGAGCTGTTTTTT.

The chain uses TRBV19 and TRBJ1-1; D not resolved. Trimming removed 5 bases from V and 5 bases from J, with 18 bases in between. Germline loops: CDR1 LNHDA, CDR2 SQIVND (reference sequence). The CDR3 totals 15 residues. CDR3 amino acids: CASSLSSVWGTEAFF. The DNA for the CDR3 is TGTGCCAGTAGTCTATCCTCCGTTTGGGGAACTGAAGCTTTCTTT.

The V and J genes are TRBV18 and TRBJ2-3; 10 nucleotides line up with TRBD2. The CDR3 loop spans 18 amino acids. V lost 3 bases to trimming and J lost 1 base; unmatched junction nucleotides: 10. Germline V gene data show CDR1 as KGHSH and CDR2 as LQKENI. The DNA for the CDR3 is TGTGCCAGCTCACCCCGGACTAGCGGAACCACCGGCACAGATACGCAGTATTTT. This sequence encodes CASSPRTSGTTGTDTQYF.

This clone was seen a single time. The rearrangement links TRBV6-4 to TRBJ1-2, with D possibly TRBD1 on 5 matching bases. CDR3 length: 14 residues. Between the trimmed V and J ends, which lost 0 bases and 4 bases, there was a span of 9 bases. The V gene's germline CDR1 is MRHNA and CDR2 SNTAGT. In nucleotides, the CDR3 is TGTGCCAGCAGTGACTCAATTGGGGGCTATGGCTACACCTTC. It is translated as CASSDSIGGYGYTF.

This clone was recorded a few times. The chain combines TRBV7-3 with TRBJ2-1; possible D gene TRBD2, 7 bases. CDR1 is SGHTA and CDR2 is FQGTGA in the germline V gene. The ends were cut back, 3 bases at V and 8 bases at J, with 20 bases in the middle. The CDR3 is 16 residues long. CDR3 in DNA: TGTGCCAGCAGCTTTCGGGGGGCCTTGGAGGTGTATGAGCAGTTCTTC. Translation: CASSFRGALEVYEQFF. Combining the CDR3 with reference TRBV7-3 and TRBJ2-1 gives the whole variable domain GAGVSQTPSNKVTEKGKYVELRCDPISGHTALYWYRQSLGQGPEFLIYFQGTGAADDSGLPNDRFFAVRPEGSVSTLKIQRTERGDSAVYLCASSFRGALEVYEQFFGPGTRLTVL.

The chain carries TRBV19 and TRBJ2-5; D gene unclear. The CDR3 sequence is 14 residues long. Germline V gene lookup returns CDR1 LNHDA and CDR2 SQIVND (reference sequence). V was pared by 7 bases and J by 2 bases, with 14 bases between. The CDR3 spells CASTATRGQETQYF. The DNA for the CDR3 is TGTGCCAGTACCGCGACACGTGGTCAAGAGACCCAGTACTTC.

This chain links TRBV5-5 with TRBJ1-6; 7 nucleotides agree with TRBD1. CDR1 SGHKS and CDR2 YYEKEE come from the germline V gene (reference sequence). V lost 4 bases to trimming and J lost 4 bases; unmatched junction nucleotides: 8. The CDR3 covers 16 residues. Written as DNA, the CDR3 is TGTGCCAGCAGCCCCCTGGGACAGAATTATAATTCACCCCTCCACTTT. It specifies CASSPLGQNYNSPLHF. The full variable domain, rest sourced from reference TRBV5-5 and TRBJ1-6, is DAGVTQSPTHLIKTRGQQVTLRCSPISGHKSVSWYQQVLGQGPQFIFQYYEKEERGRGNFPDRFSARQFPNYSSELNVNALLLGDSALYLCASSPLGQNYNSPLHFGNGTRLTVT.

The chain carries TRBV30 and TRBJ1-6, with TRBD1 as a possible D gene (6 bases). The CDR3 covers 14 residues. Germline CDR1 GTSNPN, CDR2 SVGIG (reference sequence). V gave up 5 bases and J gave up 10 bases, with 18 bases separating them. The CDR3, as DNA: TGTGCCTGGGGAGAGGGGGGGCTGGAGTCACCCCTCCACTTT. Its protein is CAWGEGGLESPLHF.